Listed below are T cell receptor beta chains from one sample, sequenced in a study of blood T cell repertoires in COVID-19. The data were produced by immunoSEQ multiplex PCR, yet TCRdb's version contains in-frame clones alone and is incomplete. The table shows about 54,000 clones, with around 83% occurring only once. Sequencing was performed on peripheral blood. The receptors stem from a human donor in a cohort sampled during active or convalescent COVID-19. Each CDR3 is given with its conserved first and last residue.

J gene: TRBJ1-2
V gene: TRBV28
CDR3 length: 14
CDR3 protein: CASSRDTLRYGYTF

J gene: TRBJ2-5
V gene: TRBV9
CDR3 length: 16
CDR3 protein: CASSPSVLGGAETQYF

J gene: TRBJ1-1
V gene: TRBV9
CDR3 length: 16
CDR3 protein: CASSGGGTGARGEAFF

J gene: TRBJ2-5
V gene: TRBV5-4
CDR3 length: 16
CDR3 protein: CASSFIGTGGRETQYF

J gene: TRBJ2-1
V gene: TRBV7-2
CDR3 length: 19
CDR3 protein: CASSLWPSGGAGSYNEQFF

J gene: TRBJ2-5
V gene: TRBV19
CDR3 length: 10
CDR3 protein: CAVGGETQYF

J gene: TRBJ2-5
V gene: TRBV9
CDR3 length: 15
CDR3 protein: CASSVAGQGLGTQYF

J gene: TRBJ1-2
V gene: TRBV5-8
CDR3 length: 13
CDR3 protein: CASSRQDNYGYTF

J gene: TRBJ1-1
V gene: TRBV12-3/TRBV12-4
CDR3 length: 12
CDR3 protein: CASSFGEGEAFF

J gene: TRBJ2-2
V gene: TRBV7-8
CDR3 length: 17
CDR3 protein: CASSSYLDRIPTGELFF

J gene: TRBJ2-1
V gene: TRBV7-6
CDR3 length: 15
CDR3 protein: CASSPGQGTYNEQFF

J gene: TRBJ2-7
V gene: TRBV19
CDR3 length: 15
CDR3 protein: CASSPSTTGGYEQYF

J gene: TRBJ1-2
V gene: TRBV19
CDR3 length: 15
CDR3 protein: CASSIVPGLNYGYTF

J gene: TRBJ1-4
V gene: TRBV7-2
CDR3 length: 15
CDR3 protein: CASSLAPATNEKLFF

J gene: TRBJ2-7
V gene: TRBV19
CDR3 length: 15
CDR3 protein: CASSAFGGGAWEQYF

J gene: TRBJ1-2
V gene: TRBV7-9
CDR3 length: 13
CDR3 protein: CASSQIQGHGYTF

J gene: TRBJ2-7
V gene: TRBV30
CDR3 length: 12
CDR3 protein: CAWSVSAYEQYF

J gene: TRBJ1-2
V gene: TRBV6-2/TRBV6-3
CDR3 length: 13
CDR3 protein: CASSEGFGHGYTF

J gene: TRBJ2-3
V gene: TRBV9
CDR3 length: 15
CDR3 protein: CASSVGHRSTDTQYF

J gene: TRBJ1-5
V gene: TRBV6-6
CDR3 length: 16
CDR3 protein: CASSSLDGNSNQPQHF

J gene: TRBJ2-5
V gene: TRBV6-5
CDR3 length: 14
CDR3 protein: CASSYREAAETQYF

J gene: TRBJ2-3
V gene: TRBV29-1
CDR3 length: 16
CDR3 protein: CSVGGGRPGGTDTQYF

J gene: TRBJ1-3
V gene: TRBV4-3
CDR3 length: 15
CDR3 protein: CASSQATYSGNTIYF

J gene: TRBJ1-4
V gene: TRBV9
CDR3 length: 17
CDR3 protein: CASSPELGGVPNEKLFF

J gene: TRBJ2-5
V gene: TRBV7-9
CDR3 length: 14
CDR3 protein: CASSTSTGGETQYF

J gene: TRBJ2-2
V gene: TRBV19
CDR3 length: 16
CDR3 protein: CASSMRKQYDTGELFF

J gene: TRBJ1-3
V gene: TRBV6-1
CDR3 length: 19
CDR3 protein: CASSEALIGWESSGNTIYF

J gene: TRBJ2-1
V gene: TRBV7-6
CDR3 length: 15
CDR3 protein: CASSYQQRQYNEQFF

J gene: TRBJ2-3
V gene: TRBV6-5
CDR3 length: 14
CDR3 protein: CASRPFRGTDTQYF

J gene: TRBJ2-2
V gene: TRBV10-3
CDR3 length: 16
CDR3 protein: CAISEREGANTGELFF

J gene: TRBJ2-1
V gene: TRBV5-1
CDR3 length: 17
CDR3 protein: CASSSGTSGGAYNEQFF

J gene: TRBJ2-7
V gene: TRBV7-2
CDR3 length: 14
CDR3 protein: CASSPGGQAYEQYF

J gene: TRBJ2-1
V gene: TRBV11-2
CDR3 length: 16
CDR3 protein: CASSSGATGGYNEQFF

J gene: TRBJ2-7
V gene: TRBV12-3/TRBV12-4
CDR3 length: 13
CDR3 protein: CASSSIAGHEQYF

J gene: TRBJ2-5
V gene: TRBV15
CDR3 length: 18
CDR3 protein: CATSRETLLTDRRETQYF

J gene: TRBJ2-7
V gene: TRBV14
CDR3 length: 14
CDR3 protein: CASSQDGGRYEQYF

J gene: TRBJ2-1
V gene: TRBV7-9
CDR3 length: 15
CDR3 protein: CASSLRTSGGDEQFF

J gene: TRBJ1-4
V gene: TRBV3-1/TRBV3-2
CDR3 length: 18
CDR3 protein: CASSPFAGRAGGNEKLFF

J gene: TRBJ1-2
V gene: TRBV27
CDR3 length: 16
CDR3 protein: CASSSRWGDSNYGYTF

J gene: TRBJ2-3
V gene: TRBV2
CDR3 length: 14
CDR3 protein: CASGLGADTDTQYF

J gene: TRBJ2-1
V gene: TRBV19
CDR3 length: 15
CDR3 protein: CASSMVSGGADEQFF

J gene: TRBJ2-3
V gene: TRBV7-3
CDR3 length: 15
CDR3 protein: CASSLGGGAADTQYF

J gene: TRBJ2-7
V gene: TRBV23-1
CDR3 length: 12
CDR3 protein: CASSQQTGTQYF

J gene: TRBJ2-5
V gene: TRBV11-2
CDR3 length: 14
CDR3 protein: CASRPRGGYETQYF

J gene: TRBJ1-1
V gene: TRBV7-9
CDR3 length: 15
CDR3 protein: CASSSRTGFNTEAFF

J gene: TRBJ2-3
V gene: TRBV9
CDR3 length: 17
CDR3 protein: CASSVLMGGQRTDTQYF

J gene: TRBJ2-1
V gene: TRBV6-2/TRBV6-3
CDR3 length: 13
CDR3 protein: CASSRDSYNEQFF

J gene: TRBJ2-7
V gene: TRBV7-6
CDR3 length: 12
CDR3 protein: CASSTTPYEQYF

J gene: TRBJ1-1
V gene: TRBV7-2
CDR3 length: 14
CDR3 protein: CASSLVVRTGRAFF